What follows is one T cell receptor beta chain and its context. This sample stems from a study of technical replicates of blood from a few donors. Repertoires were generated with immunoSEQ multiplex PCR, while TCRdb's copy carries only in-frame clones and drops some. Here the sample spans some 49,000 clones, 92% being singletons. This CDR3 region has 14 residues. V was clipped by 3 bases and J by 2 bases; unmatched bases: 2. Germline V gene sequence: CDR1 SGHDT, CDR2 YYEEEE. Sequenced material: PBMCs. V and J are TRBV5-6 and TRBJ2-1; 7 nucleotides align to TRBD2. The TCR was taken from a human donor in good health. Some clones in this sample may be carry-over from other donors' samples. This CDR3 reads CASSWEGTYNEQFF. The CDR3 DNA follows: TGTGCCAGCAGCTGGGAGGGGACCTACAATGAGCAGTTCTTC.